This TCR beta chain originates from a study of blood T cell repertoires in COVID-19. The junction had 6 bases not matched to a gene; V was cut back by 5 bases and J by 2 bases. The germline CDR1 and CDR2 sequences are SGHRS and YFSETQ. There are 15 residues in the CDR3. Some clones are missing from TCRdb's copy, which holds only in-frame ones; the method was immunoSEQ multiplex PCR. The table records under 250,000 clones, about 88% of them present only once. The TCR comes from a woman aged 40 to 50 with acute or convalescent COVID-19. The gene calls are TRBV5-1 and TRBJ2-5, with TRBD2 matching over 10 bases. The sample consisted of peripheral blood. CDR3 loop: CASRNGLAEQETQYF. CDR3 coding DNA: TGCGCCAGCAGAAACGGACTAGCGGAACAAGAGACCCAGTACTTC.